A selection of T cell receptor beta chains follows, all from one sample in a study of Tregs in tolerant kidney transplant recipients. Sequencing was performed with immunoSEQ multiplex PCR; in TCRdb, only in-frame clones are kept and a portion is missing. This sample has around 75,000 clones; 85% to 90% occur once, and the top ten carry around 0.42%. This material consisted of CD4+ T cells from blood, taken before the transplant. Every receptor here comes from a human donor who received a combined kidney and bone marrow transplant. Both conserved end residues are part of each CDR3. The D gene is left open where the match is weak. The listing skips clone size in some rows; elsewhere it reads once, few, many or a size class.

size,V,D,J,DNA,CDR3
-,TRBV5-1,TRBD1,TRBJ1-2,TGCGCCAGCAGCGACGACAGGGTCTATGGCTACACCTTC,CASSDDRVYGYTF
once,TRBV2,TRBD2,TRBJ2-7,TGTGCCAGCAGTGAAAGGACTAGCAGCAACGAGCAGTACTTC,CASSERTSSNEQYF
-,TRBV19,-,TRBJ1-3,TGTGCCAGTAGTACGCAGGCCAACTCTGGAAACACCATATATTTT,CASSTQANSGNTIYF
-,TRBV7-3,TRBD2,TRBJ2-1,TGTGCCAGCAGCTTAACTCCGGGACTAGCCTACAATGAGCAGTTCTTC,CASSLTPGLAYNEQFF
-,TRBV7-6,-,TRBJ1-1,TGTGCCAGCAGCTTGCAGGATAACACTGAAGCTTTCTTT,CASSLQDNTEAFF
-,TRBV29-1,-,TRBJ1-1,TGCAGCGTGGGTACAGGGAGTGACACTGAAGCTTTCTTT,CSVGTGSDTEAFF
-,TRBV19,-,TRBJ2-2,TGTGCCAGTGGCAGGGGGGTAACCGGGGAGCTGTTTTTT,CASGRGVTGELFF
-,TRBV18,-,TRBJ1-4,TGTGCCAGCTCCCGGGGGGAGAATGAAAAACTGTTTTTT,CASSRGENEKLFF
-,TRBV5-1,TRBD1,TRBJ1-1,TGCGCCAGCAGGATGGGACAGCAGAACACTGAAGCTTTCTTT,CASRMGQQNTEAFF
-,TRBV10-3,-,TRBJ1-2,TGTGCCCCCCGGGACATTACAGGCTACACCTTC,CAPRDITGYTF
once,TRBV9,-,TRBJ2-7,TGTGCCAGCAGCGTCTTACAGGGCAGCGAGCAGTACTTC,CASSVLQGSEQYF
-,TRBV7-9,TRBD1,TRBJ1-4,TGTGCCAGCAGCCGGGGACAGGGGAGTGAAAAACTGTTTTTT,CASSRGQGSEKLFF
-,TRBV28,-,TRBJ1-1,TGTGCCAGCAGTACCCCGGAGTGGGCTTTCTTT,CASSTPEWAFF
-,TRBV29-1,-,TRBJ1-3,TGCAGCGTTGACCCAGGAGGCTCTGGAAACACCATATATTTT,CSVDPGGSGNTIYF
once,TRBV4-2,TRBD1,TRBJ2-7,TGTGCCAGCAGCCAAGGGACAGGGGGAACCTTCGGGGAGCAGTACTTC,CASSQGTGGTFGEQYF
-,TRBV7-9,-,TRBJ1-3,TGTGCCAGCAGCCCCCGGGGGGCGGCTGGAAACACCATATATTTT,CASSPRGAAGNTIYF
-,TRBV30,TRBD1,TRBJ1-1,TGTGCCTGGAGTGGCAGGGGGGCTGAAGCTTTCTTT,CAWSGRGAEAFF
-,TRBV27,-,TRBJ2-7,TGTGCCAGCAGTCCGGGACAAAACCCCACCTACGAGCAGTACTTC,CASSPGQNPTYEQYF
-,TRBV30,TRBD2,TRBJ2-3,TGTGCCGTTCCACTAGCGGGCTTTTCAGATACGCAGTATTTT,CAVPLAGFSDTQYF
-,TRBV6-5,-,TRBJ1-2,TGTGCCACTCGGGACTCGGTAGGCTATGGCTACACCTTC,CATRDSVGYGYTF
-,TRBV9,TRBD2,TRBJ2-7,TGTGCCAGCAGCGTAGGGGAGCGGGAGTACAACGAGCAGTACTTC,CASSVGEREYNEQYF
-,TRBV27,-,TRBJ2-7,TGTGCCAGCAGTTTACGTTTCGGAGGGCGAGGGGCTGTCCCCTACGAGCAGTACTTC,CASSLRFGGRGAVPYEQYF
-,TRBV10-3,-,TRBJ1-4,TGTGCCATCAGTGAGTCGGACAGTTTATACGGGAATGAAAAACTGTTTTTT,CAISESDSLYGNEKLFF
-,TRBV27,TRBD2,TRBJ2-1,TGTGCCAGCAGTTTCCGACTAGCGGAAGGTGAGCAGTTCTTC,CASSFRLAEGEQFF
-,TRBV11-2,-,TRBJ1-4,TGTGCCAGCAGCTTAGATCCGCACGCAGATGAAAAACTGTTTTTT,CASSLDPHADEKLFF
few,TRBV27,-,TRBJ2-7,TGTGCCAGCAGTTTGGACGGGAGCTCCTACGAGCAGTACTTC,CASSLDGSSYEQYF
-,TRBV5-6,-,TRBJ2-1,TGTGCCAGCAGCTGGAGGGGCGCTGAGCAGTTCTTC,CASSWRGAEQFF
-,TRBV9,TRBD1,TRBJ1-5,TGTGCCAGCAGCGCCGGGACAGGGGATGATCAGCCCCAGCATTTT,CASSAGTGDDQPQHF
-,TRBV7-2,-,TRBJ2-5,TGTGCCAGCAGCCCCCCCCGGGAGACCCAGTACTTC,CASSPPRETQYF
-,TRBV10-3,TRBD1,TRBJ2-1,TGTGCCAGCTGGACAGGGGGCTCCGCAAATCACAACAATGAGCAGTTCTTC,CASWTGGSANHNNEQFF
-,TRBV6-5,TRBD1,TRBJ2-7,TGTGCCAGCAGTTCCCGCCCGGGACAGGGTATGAACGAGCAGTACTTC,CASSSRPGQGMNEQYF
-,TRBV2,TRBD2,TRBJ2-7,TGTGCCAGCAATCGGGCGGGAGGCTACGAGCAGTACTTC,CASNRAGGYEQYF
-,TRBV28,-,TRBJ2-5,TGTGCCAGCAGTCCGGCCGGGGCTAGCGCACAAGAGACCCAGTACTTC,CASSPAGASAQETQYF
-,TRBV6-5,TRBD1,TRBJ2-7,TGTGCCAGCAGTTCAAGGAGGACAGGCGGAATCTACGAGCAGTACTTC,CASSSRRTGGIYEQYF
-,TRBV6-1,-,TRBJ1-5,TGTGCCAGCAGTGAAGTGGGGGGTAGTAGCAATCAGCCCCAGCATTTT,CASSEVGGSSNQPQHF